This TCR beta chain emerged from a study of identifying expanded T cells in peripheral blood. TCRdb keeps only in-frame clones here, not all; method: immunoSEQ multiplex PCR. The table has 80,000 to 95,000 clones, 70% to 90% seen once. CDR1 SNHLY and CDR2 FYNNEI come from the germline V gene. Trimming took off 5 bases at V and 4 bases at J, with 11 bases between the two ends. The CDR3 length is 14 residues. The TCR was taken from a person between 18 and 75 years old in good health. The sample comprised blood. The gene calls are TRBV2 and TRBJ2-2; no definite D call. This CDR3 is CASSLNSLTGELFF. The CDR3 region has the DNA TGTGCCAGCAGTCTCAATAGCCTCACCGGGGAGCTGTTTTTT.